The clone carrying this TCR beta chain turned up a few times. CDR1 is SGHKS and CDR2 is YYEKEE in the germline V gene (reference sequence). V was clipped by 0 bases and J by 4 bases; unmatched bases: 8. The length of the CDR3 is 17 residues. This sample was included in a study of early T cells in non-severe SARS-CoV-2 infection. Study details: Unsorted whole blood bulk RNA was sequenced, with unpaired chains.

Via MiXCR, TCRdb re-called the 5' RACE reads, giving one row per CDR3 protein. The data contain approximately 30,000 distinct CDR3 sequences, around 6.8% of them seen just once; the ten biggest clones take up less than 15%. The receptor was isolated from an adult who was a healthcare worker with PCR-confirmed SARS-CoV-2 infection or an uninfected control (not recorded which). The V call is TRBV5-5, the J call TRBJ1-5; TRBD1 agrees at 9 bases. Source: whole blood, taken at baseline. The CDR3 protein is CASSLETGTGKNQPQHF. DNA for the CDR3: TGTGCCAGCAGCTTGGAAACCGGGACAGGGAAGAATCAGCCCCAGCATTTT.